This T cell receptor beta chain was captured by sequencing in a study of T cell repertoires in cytomegalovirus infection. MiXCR, applied by TCRdb to the reads, yields one record per CDR3 protein. The sample holds 60,000 to 80,000 distinct CDR3 sequences, 20% seen once. On this clonotype: Its antigen is currently unknown.

CDR1 MGHRA and CDR2 YSYEKL come from the germline V gene. Losses at the gene ends were 0 bases for V and 0 bases for J; bases not matched to a gene: 9. The CDR3 runs to 18 residues. Findings and caveats of the study: There were carriers of CMV plus the relevant HLA, and cumulative public TCR beta family frequency identified them.

The source is a human donor in good health (CMV status not recorded). Some clones in this sample may be carry-over from other donors' samples. The V gene is TRBV4-1, the J gene TRBJ2-3; 7 bases line up with TRBD1. This material consisted of CD8+ T cells from cultured PBMCs, taken from culture after CMV antigen stimulation. The CDR3 DNA reads TGCGCCAGCAGCCAAGAGGGGGACAGCAACCCTAGCACAGATACGCAGTATTTT. This encodes CASSQEGDSNPSTDTQYF.